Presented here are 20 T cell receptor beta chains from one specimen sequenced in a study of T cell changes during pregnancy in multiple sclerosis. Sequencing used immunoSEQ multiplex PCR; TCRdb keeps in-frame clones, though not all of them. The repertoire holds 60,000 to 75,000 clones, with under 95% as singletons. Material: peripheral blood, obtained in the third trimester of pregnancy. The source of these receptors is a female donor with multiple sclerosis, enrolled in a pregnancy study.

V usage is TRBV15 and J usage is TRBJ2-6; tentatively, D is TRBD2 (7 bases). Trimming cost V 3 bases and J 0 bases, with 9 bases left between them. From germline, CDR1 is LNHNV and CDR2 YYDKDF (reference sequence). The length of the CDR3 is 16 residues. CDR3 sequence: CATSRGGPSGANVLTF. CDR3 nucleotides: TGTGCCACCAGCAGGGGGGGGCCCTCTGGGGCCAACGTCCTGACTTTC.

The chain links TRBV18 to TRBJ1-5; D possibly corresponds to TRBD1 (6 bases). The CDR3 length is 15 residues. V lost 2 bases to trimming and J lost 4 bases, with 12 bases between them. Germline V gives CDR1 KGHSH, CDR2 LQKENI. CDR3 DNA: TGTGCCAGCTCACCAGTAGGGACACCTAATCAGCCCCAGCATTTT. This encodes CASSPVGTPNQPQHF.

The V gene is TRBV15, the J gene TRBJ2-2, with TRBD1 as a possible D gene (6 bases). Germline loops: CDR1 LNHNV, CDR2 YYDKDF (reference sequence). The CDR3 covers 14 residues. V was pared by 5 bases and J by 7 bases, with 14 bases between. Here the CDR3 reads CATSGKTGIGELFF. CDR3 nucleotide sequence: TGTGCCACCAGCGGAAAAACAGGGATCGGGGAGCTGTTTTTT.

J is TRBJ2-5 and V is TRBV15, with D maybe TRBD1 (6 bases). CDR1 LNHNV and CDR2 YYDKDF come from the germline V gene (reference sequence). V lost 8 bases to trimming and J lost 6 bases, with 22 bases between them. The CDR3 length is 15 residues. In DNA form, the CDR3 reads TGTGCCACCGTACAAGGGAAGGGGGAATCGCAGACCCAGTACTTC. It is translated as CATVQGKGESQTQYF.

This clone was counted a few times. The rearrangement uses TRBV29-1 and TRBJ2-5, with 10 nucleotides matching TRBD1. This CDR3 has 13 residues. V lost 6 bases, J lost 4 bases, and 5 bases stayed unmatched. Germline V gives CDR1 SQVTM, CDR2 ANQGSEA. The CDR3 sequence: CSVGTGAPETQYF. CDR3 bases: TGCAGCGTCGGGACAGGGGCCCCAGAGACCCAGTACTTC.

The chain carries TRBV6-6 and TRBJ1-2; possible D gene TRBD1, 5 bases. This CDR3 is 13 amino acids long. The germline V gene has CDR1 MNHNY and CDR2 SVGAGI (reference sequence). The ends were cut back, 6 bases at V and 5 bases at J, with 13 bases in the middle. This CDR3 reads CASSVRGGYGYTF. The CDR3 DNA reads TGTGCCAGCAGCGTCCGGGGGGGGTATGGCTACACCTTC.

The CDR3 DNA follows: TGTGCCAGCTCCCGGGACACGTACCAAGAGACCCAGTACTTC. The encoded protein is CASSRDTYQETQYF. J is TRBJ2-5 and V is TRBV6-5, with D possibly matching TRBD1 (6 bases). CDR1 is MNHEY and CDR2 is SVGAGI in the germline V gene. V was shortened by 8 bases and J by 0 bases, with 13 bases between the two germline ends. The length of the CDR3 is 14 residues.

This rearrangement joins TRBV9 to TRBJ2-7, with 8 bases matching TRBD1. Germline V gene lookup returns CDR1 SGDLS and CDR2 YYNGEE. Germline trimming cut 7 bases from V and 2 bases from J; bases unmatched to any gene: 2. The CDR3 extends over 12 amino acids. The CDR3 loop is CASRDRPYEQYF. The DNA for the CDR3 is TGTGCCAGCCGGGACAGGCCCTACGAGCAGTACTTC.

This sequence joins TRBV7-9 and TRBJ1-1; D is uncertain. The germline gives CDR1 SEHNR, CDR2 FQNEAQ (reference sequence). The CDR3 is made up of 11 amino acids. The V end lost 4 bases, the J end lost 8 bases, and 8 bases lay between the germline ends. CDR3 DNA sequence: TGTGCCAGCAGCTATGGACTCGAAGCTTTCTTT. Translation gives CASSYGLEAFF.

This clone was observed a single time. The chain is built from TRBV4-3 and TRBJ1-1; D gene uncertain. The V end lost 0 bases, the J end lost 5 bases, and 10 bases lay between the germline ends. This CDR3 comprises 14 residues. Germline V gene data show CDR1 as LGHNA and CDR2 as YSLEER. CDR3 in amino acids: CASSQDTIETEAFF. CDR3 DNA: TGCGCCAGCAGCCAAGATACGATAGAGACTGAAGCTTTCTTT.

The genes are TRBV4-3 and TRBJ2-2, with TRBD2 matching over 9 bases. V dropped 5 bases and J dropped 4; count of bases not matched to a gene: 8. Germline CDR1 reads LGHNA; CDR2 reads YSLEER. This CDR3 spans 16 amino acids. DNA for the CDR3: TGCGCCAGCAGCTTCCGCGGGGGGGCTTCCACCGGGGAGCTGTTTTTT. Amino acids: CASSFRGGASTGELFF.

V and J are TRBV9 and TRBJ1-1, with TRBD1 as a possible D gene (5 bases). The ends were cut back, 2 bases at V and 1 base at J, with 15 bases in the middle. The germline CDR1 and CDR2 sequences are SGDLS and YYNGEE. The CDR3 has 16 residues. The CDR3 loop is CASSVQGGLANTEAFF. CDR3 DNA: TGTGCCAGCAGCGTCCAGGGTGGGTTGGCGAACACTGAAGCTTTCTTT.

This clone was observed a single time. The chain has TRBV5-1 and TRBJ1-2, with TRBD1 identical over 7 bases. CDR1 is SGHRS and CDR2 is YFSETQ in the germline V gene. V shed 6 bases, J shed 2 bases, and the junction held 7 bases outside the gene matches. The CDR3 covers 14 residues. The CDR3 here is CASTSYRGNYGYTF. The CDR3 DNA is TGCGCCAGCACGAGTTACAGGGGAAACTATGGCTACACCTTC.

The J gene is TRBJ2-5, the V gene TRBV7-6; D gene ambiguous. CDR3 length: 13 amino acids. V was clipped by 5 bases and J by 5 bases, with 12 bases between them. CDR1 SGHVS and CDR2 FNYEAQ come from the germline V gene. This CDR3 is CASSRTARETQYF. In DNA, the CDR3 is TGTGCCAGCAGCAGAACGGCGCGGGAGACCCAGTACTTC.

CDR3 DNA: TGTGCCAGCAGTGAGAACAGGGAAACTGAAGCTTTCTTT. This sequence encodes CASSENRETEAFF. The rearrangement joins TRBV6-1 to TRBJ1-1; TRBD1 is a possible D gene (6 bases). V was cut by 3 bases and J by 5 bases, with 10 bases left in between. Germline loops: CDR1 MNHNS, CDR2 SASEGT. The CDR3 is made up of 13 amino acids.

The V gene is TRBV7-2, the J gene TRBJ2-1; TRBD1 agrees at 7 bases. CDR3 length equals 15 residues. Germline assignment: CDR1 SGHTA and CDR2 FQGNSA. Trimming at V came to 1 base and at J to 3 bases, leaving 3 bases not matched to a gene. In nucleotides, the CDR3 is TGTGCCAGCAGCTTAGGGACAGGACACTACAATGAGCAGTTCTTC. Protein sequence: CASSLGTGHYNEQFF.

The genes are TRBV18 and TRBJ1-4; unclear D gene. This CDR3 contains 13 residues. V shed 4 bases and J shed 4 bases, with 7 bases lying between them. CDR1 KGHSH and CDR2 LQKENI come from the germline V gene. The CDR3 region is CASSQTVNEKLFF. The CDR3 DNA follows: TGTGCCAGCTCACAAACAGTTAATGAAAAACTGTTTTTT.

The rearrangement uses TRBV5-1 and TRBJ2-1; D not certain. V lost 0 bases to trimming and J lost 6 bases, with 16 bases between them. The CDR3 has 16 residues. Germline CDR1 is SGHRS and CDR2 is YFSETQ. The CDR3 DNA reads TGCGCCAGCAGCTTGGACCTAGAGGAGCTTGGCAATGAGCAGTTCTTC. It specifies CASSLDLEELGNEQFF.

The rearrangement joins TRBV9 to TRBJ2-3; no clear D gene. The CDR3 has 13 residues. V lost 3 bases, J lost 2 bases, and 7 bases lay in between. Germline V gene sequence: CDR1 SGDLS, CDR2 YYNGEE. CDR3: CASSATTTDTQYF. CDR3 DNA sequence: TGTGCCAGCAGCGCGACAACCACAGATACGCAGTATTTT.

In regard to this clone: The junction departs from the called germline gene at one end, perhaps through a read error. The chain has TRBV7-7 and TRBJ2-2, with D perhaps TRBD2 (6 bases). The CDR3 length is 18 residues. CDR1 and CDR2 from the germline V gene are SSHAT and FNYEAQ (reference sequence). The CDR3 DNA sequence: TGTGCTAGCAGCTTATTCGCCGCTGGCGGGGCGAACACCGGGGAGCTGTTTTTT. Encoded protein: CASSLFAAGGANTGELFF.